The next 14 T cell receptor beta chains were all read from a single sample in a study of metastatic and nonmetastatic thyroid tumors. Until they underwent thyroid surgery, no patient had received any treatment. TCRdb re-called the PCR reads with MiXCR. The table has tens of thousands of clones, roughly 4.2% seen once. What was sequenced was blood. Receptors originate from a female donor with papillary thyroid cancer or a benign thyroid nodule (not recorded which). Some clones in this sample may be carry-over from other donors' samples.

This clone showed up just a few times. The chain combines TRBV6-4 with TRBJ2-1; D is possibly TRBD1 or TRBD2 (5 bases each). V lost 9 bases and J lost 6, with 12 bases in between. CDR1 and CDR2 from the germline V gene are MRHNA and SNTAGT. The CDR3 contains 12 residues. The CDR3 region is CASPLGANEQFF. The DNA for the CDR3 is TGTGCCAGTCCTCTCGGGGCCAATGAGCAGTTCTTC.

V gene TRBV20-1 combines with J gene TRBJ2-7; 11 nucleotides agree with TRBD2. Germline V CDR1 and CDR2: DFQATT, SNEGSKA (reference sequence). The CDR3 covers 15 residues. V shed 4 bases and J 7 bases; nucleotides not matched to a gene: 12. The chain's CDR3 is CSAKARVSSGREQYV. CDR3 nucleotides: TGCAGTGCTAAGGCCAGGGTTTCTAGCGGGAGGGAGCAGTACGTC.

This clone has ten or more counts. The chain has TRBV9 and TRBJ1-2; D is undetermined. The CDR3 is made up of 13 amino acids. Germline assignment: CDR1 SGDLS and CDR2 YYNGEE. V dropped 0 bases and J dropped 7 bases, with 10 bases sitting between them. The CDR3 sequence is CASSVGTGGGYTF. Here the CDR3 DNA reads TGTGCCAGCAGCGTAGGTACCGGCGGTGGCTACACCTTC.

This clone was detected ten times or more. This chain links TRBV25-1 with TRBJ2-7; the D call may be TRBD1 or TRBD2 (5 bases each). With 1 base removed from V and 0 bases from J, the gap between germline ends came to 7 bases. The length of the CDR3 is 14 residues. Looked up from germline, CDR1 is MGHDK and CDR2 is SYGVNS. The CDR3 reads CASSEWGSSYEQYF. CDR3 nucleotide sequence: TGTGCCAGCAGTGAATGGGGGAGCTCCTACGAGCAGTACTTC.

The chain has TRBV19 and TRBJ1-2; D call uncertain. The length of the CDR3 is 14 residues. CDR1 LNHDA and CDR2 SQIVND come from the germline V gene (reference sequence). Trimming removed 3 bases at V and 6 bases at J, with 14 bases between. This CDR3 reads CASSIQRVLDGYTF. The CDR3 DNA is TGTGCCAGTAGTATTCAAAGGGTGCTGGATGGCTACACCTTC.

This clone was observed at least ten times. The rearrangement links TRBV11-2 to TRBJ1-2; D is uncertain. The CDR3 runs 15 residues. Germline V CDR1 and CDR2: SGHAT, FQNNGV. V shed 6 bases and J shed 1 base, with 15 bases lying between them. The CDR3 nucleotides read TGTGCCAGCAGAGTAGGACGGACGGTTAACTATGGCTACACCTTC. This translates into CASRVGRTVNYGYTF.

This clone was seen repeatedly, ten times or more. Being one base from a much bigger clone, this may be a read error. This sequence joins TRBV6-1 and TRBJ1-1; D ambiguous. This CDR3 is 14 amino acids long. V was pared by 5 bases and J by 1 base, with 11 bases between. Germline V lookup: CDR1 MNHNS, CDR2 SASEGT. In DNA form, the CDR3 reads TGTGCCAGCAGTCAGGCGCGCGGGAACACTGAAGCTTTCTTT. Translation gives CASSQARGNTEAFF.

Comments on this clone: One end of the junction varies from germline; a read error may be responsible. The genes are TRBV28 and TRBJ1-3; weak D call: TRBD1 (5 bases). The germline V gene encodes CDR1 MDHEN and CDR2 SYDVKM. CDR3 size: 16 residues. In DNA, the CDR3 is TGTGCTAGCAGTTTTTTTAGGGGCAGGGTCTCGAACACCATATATTTT. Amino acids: CASSFFRGRVSNTIYF.

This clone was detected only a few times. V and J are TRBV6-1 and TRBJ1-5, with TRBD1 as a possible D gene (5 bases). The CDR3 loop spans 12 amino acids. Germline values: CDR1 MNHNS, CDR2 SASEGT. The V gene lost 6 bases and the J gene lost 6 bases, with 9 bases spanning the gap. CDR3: CASSSGSQPQHF. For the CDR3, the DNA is TGTGCCAGCAGCTCAGGGTCTCAGCCCCAGCATTTT.

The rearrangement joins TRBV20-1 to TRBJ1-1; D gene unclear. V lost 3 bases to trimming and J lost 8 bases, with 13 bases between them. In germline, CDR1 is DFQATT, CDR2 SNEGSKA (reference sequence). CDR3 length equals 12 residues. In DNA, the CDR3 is TGCAGTGCTAGTGACATGGAGCAGGAAGCTTTCTTT. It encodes CSASDMEQEAFF.

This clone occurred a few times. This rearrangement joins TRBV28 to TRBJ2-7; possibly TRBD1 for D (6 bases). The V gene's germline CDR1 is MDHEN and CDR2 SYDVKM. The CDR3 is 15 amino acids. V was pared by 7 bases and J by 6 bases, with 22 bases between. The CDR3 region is CASIQPVQGKAEQYF. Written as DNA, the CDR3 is TGTGCCAGCATCCAACCGGTACAGGGTAAAGCCGAGCAGTACTTC.

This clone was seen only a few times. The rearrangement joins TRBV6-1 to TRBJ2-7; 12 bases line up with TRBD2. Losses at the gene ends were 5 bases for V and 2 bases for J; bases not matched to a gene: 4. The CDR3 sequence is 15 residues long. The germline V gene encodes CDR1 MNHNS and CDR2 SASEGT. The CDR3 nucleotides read TGTGCCAGCAGTATCCGACTAGCGGGGGCCTACGAGCAGTACGTC. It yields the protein CASSIRLAGAYEQYV.

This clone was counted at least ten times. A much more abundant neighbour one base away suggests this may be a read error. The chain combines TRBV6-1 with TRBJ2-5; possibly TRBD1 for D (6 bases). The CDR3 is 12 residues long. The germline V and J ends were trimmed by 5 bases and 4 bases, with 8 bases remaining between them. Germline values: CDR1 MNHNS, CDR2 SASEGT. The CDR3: CASSCRGETQYF. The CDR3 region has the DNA TGTGCCAGCAGTTGCAGGGGAGAGACCCAGTACTTC.

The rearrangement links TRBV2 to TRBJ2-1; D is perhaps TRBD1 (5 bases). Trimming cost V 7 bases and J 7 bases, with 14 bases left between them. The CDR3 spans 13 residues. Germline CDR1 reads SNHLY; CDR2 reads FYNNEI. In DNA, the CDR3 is TGTGCCAGCAATCGGTTGCCAGGGAATGAGCAGTTCTTC. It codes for CASNRLPGNEQFF.